This TCR beta chain was sequenced in a study of cytomegalovirus exposure and HLA in healthy donors. Findings of the study overall: The authors assumed roughly uniform sequencing depth across donors for presence/absence analyses. A link between a missense DCLRE1C variant and TCR beta V- and J-gene trimming emerged from a later analysis. The listing of about 150 TCR beta chains classed them as cytomegalovirus-associated. An analysis done earlier found most TCR beta V segments productive about 90% or about 30% of the time.

PCR amplification relied on 60 Vbeta primers (plus 13 Jbeta primers). TCRdb keeps only in-frame clones here, not all; method: immunoSEQ multiplex PCR. The table lists about 140,000 clones, around four fifths of them singletons, with about 8.6% in the top ten. In the case of this clone: Its antigen remains unidentified.

V shed 0 bases and J shed 5 bases, with 7 bases lying between them. The germline V gene has CDR1 MNHEY and CDR2 SMNVEV (reference sequence). The length of the CDR3 is 13 residues. The chain employs TRBV27 and TRBJ2-5; D gene uncertain. This sequence originates from a woman in her fifties or sixties in good health and CMV-seropositive. The sequenced sample consisted of PBMCs. CDR3 amino acids: CASSLSYWETQYF. The CDR3 region has the DNA TGTGCCAGCAGTTTATCGTACTGGGAGACCCAGTACTTC.